This is a list of T cell receptor beta chains from one sample in a study of blood T cells in healthy people across ages. One entry per CDR3 protein results from TCRdb running MiXCR on the 5' RACE reads. The table includes roughly 730,000 distinct CDR3 sequences, approximately 53% detected once. Sequenced sample: blood. Every receptor here comes from a man between 40 and 49 years old in good health. CDR3s include the opening cysteine and the closing phenylalanine or tryptophan. A D gene is named only where the DNA matches it firmly. The size field is filled for only some rows; it gives once, few, many or a size class.

clone size	V gene	J gene	D gene	CDR3 DNA	CDR3 protein
-	TRBV15	TRBJ1-6	-	TGTGCCACCAGCAGAGCCGTTGGGTCACCAAATTCACCCCTCCACTTT	CATSRAVGSPNSPLHF
-	TRBV6-1	TRBJ2-2	TRBD2	TGTGCCAGCCTCGGGGCGGGAGGGCCAACTGCGAACACCGGGGAGCTGTTTTTT	CASLGAGGPTANTGELFF
-	TRBV5-6	TRBJ1-4	TRBD1	TGTGCCAGCAGCTCCGAAGGGACAGGGGTGGAAAAACTGTTTTTT	CASSSEGTGVEKLFF
-	TRBV7-9	TRBJ2-2	-	TGTGCCAGCAGCTTACGACAACCCTCCAACACCGGGGAGCTGTTTTTT	CASSLRQPSNTGELFF
-	TRBV7-2	TRBJ2-7	-	TGTGCCAGCAGCTTAGCGGGCTGGGTGGGCTCCTACGAGCAGTACTTC	CASSLAGWVGSYEQYF
few	TRBV29-1	TRBJ2-7	TRBD1	TGCAGCGTTCTCCGGGGACAGGGCTACGAGCAGTACTTC	CSVLRGQGYEQYF
-	TRBV11-1	TRBJ2-3	-	TGTGCCAGCAGCTTAGTGGGGGCGGTAGATACGCAGTATTTT	CASSLVGAVDTQYF
-	TRBV20-1	TRBJ2-1	-	TGCAGTGTACGTATCTCCTACAATGAGCAGTTCTTC	CSVRISYNEQFF
-	TRBV9	TRBJ2-3	TRBD1	TGTGCCAGCAGCTCGACAGGGGAGAGGGCAGATACGCAGTATTTT	CASSSTGERADTQYF
-	TRBV7-2	TRBJ2-7	TRBD2	TGTGCCAGCAGCCGGGACTACACCTACGAGCAGTACTTC	CASSRDYTYEQYF
-	TRBV27	TRBJ2-1	TRBD2	TGTGCCAGCAGCCGGACTAGCGGGGGGGAATACAATGAGCAGTTCTTC	CASSRTSGGEYNEQFF
-	TRBV5-1	TRBJ2-5	TRBD1	TGCGCCAGCAGCTTTGCGAAGGGACAGCCCCAAGAGACCCAGTACTTC	CASSFAKGQPQETQYF
-	TRBV13	TRBJ2-1	TRBD2	TGTGCCAGCAGCTTAAGCGGGGGGGTTGTCAATGAGCAGTTCTTC	CASSLSGGVVNEQFF
-	TRBV4-3	TRBJ2-1	-	TGCGCCAGCAGCCAATTCCGCTTCGATGAGCAGTTCTTC	CASSQFRFDEQFF
few	TRBV7-2	TRBJ2-7	TRBD1	TGTGCCAGCAGCTTGGCTGGACAGGCCGCCGAGCAGTACTTC	CASSLAGQAAEQYF
-	TRBV20-1	TRBJ2-5	-	TGCAGTGCTAAGGAGGAAGAGACCCAGTACTTC	CSAKEEETQYF
once	TRBV20-1	TRBJ2-5	TRBD2	TGCAGTGCCGGGACTAGCCCGATAACCCAGTACTTC	CSAGTSPITQYF
-	TRBV27	TRBJ1-1	-	TGTGCCAGCGGAAGGACAGACGGGGCCGCTTTCTTT	CASGRTDGAAFF